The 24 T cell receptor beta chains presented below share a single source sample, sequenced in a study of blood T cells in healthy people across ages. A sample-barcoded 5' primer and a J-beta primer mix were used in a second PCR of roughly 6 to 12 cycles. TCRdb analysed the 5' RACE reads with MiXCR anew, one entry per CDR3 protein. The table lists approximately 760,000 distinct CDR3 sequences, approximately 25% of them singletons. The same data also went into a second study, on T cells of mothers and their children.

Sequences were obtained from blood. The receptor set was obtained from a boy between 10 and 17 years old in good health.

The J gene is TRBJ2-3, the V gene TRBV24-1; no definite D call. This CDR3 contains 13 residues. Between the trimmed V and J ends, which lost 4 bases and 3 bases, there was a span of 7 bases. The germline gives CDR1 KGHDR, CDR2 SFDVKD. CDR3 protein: CATSDGYTDTQYF. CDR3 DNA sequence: TGTGCCACCAGTGACGGGTATACAGATACGCAGTATTTT.

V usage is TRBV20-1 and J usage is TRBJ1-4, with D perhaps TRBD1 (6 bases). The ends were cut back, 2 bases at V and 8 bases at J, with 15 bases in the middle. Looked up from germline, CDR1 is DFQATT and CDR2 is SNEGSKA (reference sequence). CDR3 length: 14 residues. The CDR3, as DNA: TGCAGTGCTAGATGGGGGCCAATAAGCGAAAAACTGTTTTTT. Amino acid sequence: CSARWGPISEKLFF.

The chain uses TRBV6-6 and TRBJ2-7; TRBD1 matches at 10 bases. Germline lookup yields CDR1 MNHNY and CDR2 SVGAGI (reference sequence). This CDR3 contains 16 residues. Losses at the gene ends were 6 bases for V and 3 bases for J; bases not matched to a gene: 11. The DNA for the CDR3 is TGTGCCAGCAGGTTCCCCGTCGGGACAGGGGACTACGAGCAGTACTTC. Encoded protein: CASRFPVGTGDYEQYF.

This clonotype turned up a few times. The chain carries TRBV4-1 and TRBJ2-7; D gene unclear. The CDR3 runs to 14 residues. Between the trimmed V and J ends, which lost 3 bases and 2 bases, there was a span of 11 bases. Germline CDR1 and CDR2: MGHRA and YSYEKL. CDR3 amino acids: CASSQIGRAYEQYF. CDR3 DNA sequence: TGCGCCAGCAGCCAGATAGGTAGAGCCTACGAGCAGTACTTC.

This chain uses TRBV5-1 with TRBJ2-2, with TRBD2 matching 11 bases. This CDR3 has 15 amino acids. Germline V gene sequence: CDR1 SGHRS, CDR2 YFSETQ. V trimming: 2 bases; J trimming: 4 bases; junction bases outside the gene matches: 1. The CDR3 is CASSFGLAGTGELFF. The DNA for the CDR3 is TGCGCCAGCAGCTTCGGACTAGCGGGCACCGGGGAGCTGTTTTTT.

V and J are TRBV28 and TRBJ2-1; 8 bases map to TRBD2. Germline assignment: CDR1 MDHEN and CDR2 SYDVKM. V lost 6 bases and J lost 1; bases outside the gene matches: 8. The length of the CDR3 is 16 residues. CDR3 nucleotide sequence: TGTGCCAGCAGGAGTAGCGGGGAAGGGTCCTACAATGAGCAGTTCTTC. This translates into CASRSSGEGSYNEQFF.

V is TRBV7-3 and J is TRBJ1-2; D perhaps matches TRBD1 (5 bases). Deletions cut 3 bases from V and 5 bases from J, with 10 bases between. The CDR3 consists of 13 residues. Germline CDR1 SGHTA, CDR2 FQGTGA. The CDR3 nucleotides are TGTGCCAGCAGCTTTTCCGAGGGGTATGGCTACACCTTC. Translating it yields CASSFSEGYGYTF.

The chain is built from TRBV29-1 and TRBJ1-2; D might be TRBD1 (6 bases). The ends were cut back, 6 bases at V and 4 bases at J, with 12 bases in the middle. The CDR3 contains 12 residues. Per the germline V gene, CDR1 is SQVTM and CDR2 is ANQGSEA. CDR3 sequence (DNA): TGCAGCGTCGGACAGTTGCCCTATGGCTACACCTTC. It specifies CSVGQLPYGYTF. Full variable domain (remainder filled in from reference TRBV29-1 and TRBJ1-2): SAVISQKPSRDICQRGTSLTIQCQVDSQVTMMFWYRQQPGQSLTLIATANQGSEATYESGFVIDKFPISRPNLTFSTLTVSNMSPEDSSIYLCSVGQLPYGYTFGSGTRLTVV.

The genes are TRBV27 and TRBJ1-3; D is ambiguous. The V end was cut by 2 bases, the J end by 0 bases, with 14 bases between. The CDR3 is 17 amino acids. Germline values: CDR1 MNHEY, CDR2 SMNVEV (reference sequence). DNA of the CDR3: TGTGCCAGCAGTTTAAAGGCAGGACGGAGCTCTGGAAACACCATATATTTT. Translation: CASSLKAGRSSGNTIYF.

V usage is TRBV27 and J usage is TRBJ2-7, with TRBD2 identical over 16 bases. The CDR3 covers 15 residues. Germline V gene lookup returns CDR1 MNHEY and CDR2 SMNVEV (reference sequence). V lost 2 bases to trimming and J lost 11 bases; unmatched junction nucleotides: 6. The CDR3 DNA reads TGTGCCAGCAGTTTACGTGGGACTAGCGGGGGGGTCGAGTACTTC. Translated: CASSLRGTSGGVEYF.

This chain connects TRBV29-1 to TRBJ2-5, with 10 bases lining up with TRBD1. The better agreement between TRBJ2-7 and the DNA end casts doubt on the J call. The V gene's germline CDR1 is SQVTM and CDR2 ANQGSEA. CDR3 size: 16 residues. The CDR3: CSVEDWGQGNSYEQYF. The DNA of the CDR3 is TGCAGCGTTGAAGATTGGGGACAGGGGAACTCCTACGAGCAGTACTTC.

The DNA of the CDR3 is TGTGCCAGCAGCTTAGTTCCGGGAATTAGCACAGATACGCAGTATTTT. Translation gives CASSLVPGISTDTQYF. The chain links TRBV7-2 to TRBJ2-3, with D perhaps TRBD2 (5 bases). Germline V gives CDR1 SGHTA, CDR2 FQGNSA. The CDR3 consists of 16 residues. V lost 1 base, J lost 0 bases, and 11 bases lay in between.

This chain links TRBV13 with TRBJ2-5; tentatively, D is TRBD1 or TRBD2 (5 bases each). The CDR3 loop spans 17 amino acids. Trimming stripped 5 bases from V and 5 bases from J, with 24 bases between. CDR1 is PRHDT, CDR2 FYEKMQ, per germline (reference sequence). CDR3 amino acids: CASSTSGRWGKGETQYF. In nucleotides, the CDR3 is TGTGCCAGCAGCACAAGCGGTCGGTGGGGGAAAGGGGAGACCCAGTACTTC.

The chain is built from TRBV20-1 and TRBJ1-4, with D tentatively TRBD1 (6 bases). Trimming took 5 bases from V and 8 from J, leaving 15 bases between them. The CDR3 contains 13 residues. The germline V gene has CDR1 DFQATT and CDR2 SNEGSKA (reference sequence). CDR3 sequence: CSAATGFLEKLFF. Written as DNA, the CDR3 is TGCAGTGCTGCTACAGGGTTTTTAGAAAAACTGTTTTTT.

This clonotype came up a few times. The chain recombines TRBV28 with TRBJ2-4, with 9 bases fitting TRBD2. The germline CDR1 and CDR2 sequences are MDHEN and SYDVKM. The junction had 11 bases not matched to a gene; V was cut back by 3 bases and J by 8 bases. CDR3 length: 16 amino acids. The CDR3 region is CASSFQLAGVGDIQYF. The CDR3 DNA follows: TGTGCCAGCAGTTTTCAATTAGCGGGAGTGGGCGACATTCAGTACTTC.

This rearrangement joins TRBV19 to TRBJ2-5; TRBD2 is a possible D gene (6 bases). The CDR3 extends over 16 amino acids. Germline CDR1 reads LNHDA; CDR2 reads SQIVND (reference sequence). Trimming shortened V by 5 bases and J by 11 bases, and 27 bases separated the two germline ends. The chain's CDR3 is CASSATGKEISGEQYF. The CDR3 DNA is TGTGCCAGTAGTGCAACTGGGAAAGAGATTTCGGGGGAGCAGTACTTC.

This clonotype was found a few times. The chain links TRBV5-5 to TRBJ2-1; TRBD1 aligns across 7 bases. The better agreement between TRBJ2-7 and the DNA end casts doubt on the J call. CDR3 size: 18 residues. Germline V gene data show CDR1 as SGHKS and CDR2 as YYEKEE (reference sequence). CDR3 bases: TGTGCCAGCAGCTTGGACATCGCAGGGGGACACCGGGGCTACGAGCAGTACTTC. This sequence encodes CASSLDIAGGHRGYEQYF.

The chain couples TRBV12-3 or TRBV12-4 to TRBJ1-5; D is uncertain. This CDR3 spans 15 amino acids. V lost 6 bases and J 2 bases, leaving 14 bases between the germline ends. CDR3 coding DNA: TGTGCCAGCAGGAAGCCGGGAAGCGGCAATCAGCCCCAGCATTTT. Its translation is CASRKPGSGNQPQHF.

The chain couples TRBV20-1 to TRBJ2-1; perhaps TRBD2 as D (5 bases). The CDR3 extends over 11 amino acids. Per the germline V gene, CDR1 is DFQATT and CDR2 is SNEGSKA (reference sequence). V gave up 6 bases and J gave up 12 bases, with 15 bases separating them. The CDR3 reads CSAKLGRGQFF. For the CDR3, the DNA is TGCAGTGCAAAACTAGGTCGCGGGCAGTTCTTC.

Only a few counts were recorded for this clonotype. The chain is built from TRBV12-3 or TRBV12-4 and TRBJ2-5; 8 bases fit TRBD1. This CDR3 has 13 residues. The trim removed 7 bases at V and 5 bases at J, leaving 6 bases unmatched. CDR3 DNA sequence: TGTGCCAGCACCTCGACAGGGGCGGAGACCCAGTACTTC. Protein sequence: CASTSTGAETQYF.

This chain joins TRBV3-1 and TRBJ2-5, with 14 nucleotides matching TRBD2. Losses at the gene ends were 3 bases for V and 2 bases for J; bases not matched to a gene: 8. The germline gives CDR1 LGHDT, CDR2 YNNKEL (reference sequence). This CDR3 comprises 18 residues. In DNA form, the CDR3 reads TGTGCCAGCAGCCATCCCGGGACTAGCGGGGGACTTCAAGAGACCCAGTACTTC. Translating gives CASSHPGTSGGLQETQYF.

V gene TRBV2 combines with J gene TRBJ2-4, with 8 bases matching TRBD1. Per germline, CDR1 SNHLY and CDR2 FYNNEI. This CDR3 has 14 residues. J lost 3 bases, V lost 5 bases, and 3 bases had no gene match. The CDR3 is CASSIQGDKNIQYF. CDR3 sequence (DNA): TGTGCCAGCAGTATACAGGGGGACAAAAACATTCAGTACTTC.

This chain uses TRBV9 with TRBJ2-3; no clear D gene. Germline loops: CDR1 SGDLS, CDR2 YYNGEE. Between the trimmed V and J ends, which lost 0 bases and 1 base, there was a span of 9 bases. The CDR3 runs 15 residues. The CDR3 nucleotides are TGTGCCAGCAGCGTAGGTCAAGGTGGCACAGATACGCAGTATTTT. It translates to CASSVGQGGTDTQYF.

CDR3 protein: CSVMTGDVGQPQHF. For the CDR3, the DNA is TGCAGCGTGATGACAGGGGATGTAGGTCAGCCCCAGCATTTT. The chain links TRBV29-1 to TRBJ1-5; 8 bases line up with TRBD1. With 6 bases clipped from V and 6 bases from J, the junction kept 10 bases outside the gene matches. Looked up from germline, CDR1 is SQVTM and CDR2 is ANQGSEA. The CDR3 has 14 residues.